The 27 T cell receptor beta chains listed next were all sequenced from one sample in a study of shared clonotypes between healthy human individuals. TCRdb keeps only in-frame clones here, not all; method: immunoSEQ multiplex PCR. The repertoire has around 510,000 clones, about 96% of them found once; the top ten carry about 0.068%. The sample consisted of naive CD4+ T cells sorted from blood. Noted subset: CD45RA+ positively selected. These receptors originate from a woman in her 30s in good health.

The genes are TRBV6-4 and TRBJ1-2; TRBD1 matches 7 bases. The germline CDR1 and CDR2 sequences are MRHNA and SNTAGT. The junction had 9 bases not matched to a gene; V was cut back by 6 bases and J by 2 bases. The CDR3 contains 15 residues. CDR3 DNA sequence: TGTGCCAGCAGGGAAAACAGGGGATTGAACTATGGCTACACCTTC. Its protein is CASRENRGLNYGYTF.

The V gene is TRBV5-6, the J gene TRBJ2-2, with 9 bases aligning to TRBD1. The CDR3 is 17 residues long. Trimming at V came to 4 bases and at J to 3 bases, leaving 10 bases not matched to a gene. Germline V gene sequence: CDR1 SGHDT, CDR2 YYEEEE. CDR3 sequence (DNA): TGTGCCAGCAGCCGGGACAGGGTGGGAGTGGACACCGGGGAGCTGTTTTTT. Residues: CASSRDRVGVDTGELFF.

Concerning this clone itself: Other nucleotide sequences in the sample specify the same CDR3. V is TRBV5-1 and J is TRBJ2-3; no clear D. Looked up from germline, CDR1 is SGHRS and CDR2 is YFSETQ. The CDR3 extends over 11 amino acids. Deletions cut 2 bases from V and 6 bases from J, with 4 bases between. This CDR3 reads CASSLDDTQYF. CDR3 sequence (DNA): TGCGCCAGCAGCTTAGATGATACGCAGTATTTT.

Here the CDR3 reads CASSLWVNTEAFF. CDR3 bases: TGTGCCAGCAGTCTGTGGGTGAACACTGAAGCTTTCTTT. This chain connects TRBV6-5 to TRBJ1-1; D call uncertain. Germline CDR1 is MNHEY and CDR2 is SVGAGI. This CDR3 has 13 amino acids. The germline V and J ends were trimmed by 5 bases and 0 bases, with 7 bases remaining between them.

The CDR3 is CSVEAGAMNTEAFF. The CDR3 DNA reads TGCAGCGTTGAAGCCGGGGCCATGAACACTGAAGCTTTCTTT. The J gene is TRBJ1-1, the V gene TRBV29-1, with D possibly being TRBD1 (5 bases). Germline CDR1 is SQVTM and CDR2 is ANQGSEA. Between the trimmed V and J ends, which lost 1 base and 0 bases, there was a span of 9 bases. The CDR3 contains 14 residues.

The chain carries TRBV7-9 and TRBJ2-2; D is unclear. V lost 4 bases, J lost 1 base, and 13 bases lay in between. CDR1 is SEHNR, CDR2 FQNEAQ, per germline (reference sequence). CDR3 length: 16 amino acids. The CDR3 DNA reads TGTGCCAGCAGCTCAATCCTTAGGCTGAACACCGGGGAGCTGTTTTTT. Translation: CASSSILRLNTGELFF.

The DNA of the CDR3 is TGTGCCAGCAGTTGGCAAACAAGCTACGAGCAGTACTTC. This sequence encodes CASSWQTSYEQYF. This rearrangement joins TRBV28 to TRBJ2-7, with no clear D. The CDR3 totals 13 residues. Germline loops: CDR1 MDHEN, CDR2 SYDVKM. V was shortened by 4 bases and J by 3 bases, with 10 bases between the two germline ends.

The chain has TRBV5-1 and TRBJ2-1; 12 bases are shared with TRBD2. Germline CDR1 is SGHRS and CDR2 is YFSETQ. This CDR3 contains 16 residues. V dropped 0 bases and J dropped 7; count of bases not matched to a gene: 5. CDR3 DNA sequence: TGCGCCAGCAGCTTGGCAGGACTAGCGGGACCGAATGAGCAGTTCTTC. It yields the protein CASSLAGLAGPNEQFF.

V is TRBV10-3 and J is TRBJ2-7; 11 bases are shared with TRBD2. Germline V gene data show CDR1 as ENHRY and CDR2 as SYGVKD. The trim removed 7 bases at V and 5 bases at J, leaving 4 bases unmatched. CDR3 size: 13 residues. DNA for the CDR3: TGTGCCATCAATAGCGGGAGGGGCGACGAGCAGTACTTC. Its translation is CAINSGRGDEQYF.

The chain recombines TRBV12-5 with TRBJ2-1, with D perhaps being TRBD1 or TRBD2 (5 bases each). The CDR3 is made up of 12 amino acids. The germline V gene has CDR1 LGHNT and CDR2 FRNRAP. Trimming cost V 9 bases and J 7 bases, with 13 bases left between them. CDR3 nucleotide sequence: TGTGCTAGCGGGGCAGCCAGAAATGAGCAGTTCTTC. It specifies CASGAARNEQFF.

This chain links TRBV7-9 with TRBJ1-5, with D hard to call. The ends were cut back, 4 bases at V and 5 bases at J, with 12 bases in the middle. Germline V gene data show CDR1 as SEHNR and CDR2 as FQNEAQ (reference sequence). CDR3 length: 14 residues. The CDR3 spells CASSSINYDQPQHF. The CDR3 nucleotides are TGTGCCAGCAGCTCAATCAACTATGATCAGCCCCAGCATTTT.

This sequence joins TRBV7-2 and TRBJ2-7; 14 nucleotides agree with TRBD2. CDR3 size: 18 residues. Germline V gene data show CDR1 as SGHTA and CDR2 as FQGNSA. The J segment lost 6 bases and the V segment lost 4 bases, leaving 14 bases of the junction unmatched. As DNA, the CDR3 is TGTGCCAGCAGCTCTCCCCCCGGGACTAGCGGGAGCATTGGCGAGCAGTACTTC. Its translation: CASSSPPGTSGSIGEQYF.

The chain uses TRBV5-4 and TRBJ2-7; D ambiguous. Between the trimmed V and J ends, which lost 3 bases and 2 bases, there was a span of 18 bases. The CDR3 covers 16 residues. Germline V gene lookup returns CDR1 SGHNT and CDR2 YYREEE (reference sequence). The CDR3 nucleotides are TGTGCCAGCAGCTCCGGTGCGGACGAGCTCGCCTACGAGCAGTACTTC. Its protein product is CASSSGADELAYEQYF.

The V and J genes are TRBV5-1 and TRBJ2-1; D might be TRBD2 (5 bases). The V and J ends lost 2 bases and 7 bases respectively, with 13 bases between them. This CDR3 region has 14 residues. From germline, CDR1 is SGHRS and CDR2 YFSETQ. Here the CDR3 reads CASSFGEPRNEQFF. In nucleotides, the CDR3 is TGCGCCAGCAGCTTCGGGGAGCCCAGGAATGAGCAGTTCTTC.

The V call is TRBV28, the J call TRBJ2-5, with a possible D match to TRBD1 (6 bases). The DNA end is more similar to TRBJ2-7, so the J call may be wrong. The germline gives CDR1 MDHEN, CDR2 SYDVKM. The CDR3 consists of 15 residues. The CDR3 spells CASSSPDRIPYEQYF. DNA for the CDR3: TGTGCCAGCAGTTCCCCCGACAGGATCCCCTACGAGCAGTACTTC.

This clone has a single count. The CDR3 nucleotides read TGCGCCAGCAGCTTTACGGTGACCGGGGAGCTGTTTTTT. Translation gives CASSFTVTGELFF. The genes are TRBV5-1 and TRBJ2-2; D is ambiguous. CDR1 is SGHRS and CDR2 is YFSETQ in the germline V gene. CDR3 length: 13 amino acids. The V end lost 2 bases, the J end lost 5 bases, and 7 bases lay between the germline ends.

The V gene is TRBV9, the J gene TRBJ1-1; D uncertain. Between the trimmed V and J ends, which lost 2 bases and 5 bases, there was a span of 10 bases. The CDR3 totals 13 residues. CDR1 is SGDLS, CDR2 YYNGEE, per germline. This CDR3 is CASSVNGETEAFF. The CDR3 DNA follows: TGTGCCAGCAGCGTCAATGGGGAGACTGAAGCTTTCTTT.

CDR3: CASSLVLLAGGGRELFF. The CDR3 DNA reads TGTGCCAGCAGCTTAGTCTTACTAGCGGGAGGGGGCCGGGAGCTGTTTTTT. The rearrangement joins TRBV7-2 to TRBJ2-2; 13 bases are shared with TRBD2. The CDR3 is 17 amino acids. The germline CDR1 and CDR2 sequences are SGHTA and FQGNSA. V gave up 1 base and J gave up 9 bases; unmatched junction bases: 8.

The chain uses TRBV5-1 and TRBJ1-1; weak D call: TRBD1 (5 bases). The CDR3 runs 15 residues. The ends were cut back, 9 bases at V and 5 bases at J, with 23 bases in the middle. CDR1 SGHRS and CDR2 YFSETQ come from the germline V gene. The CDR3 protein is CATKLEGTPRTEAFF. The DNA for the CDR3 is TGCGCCACCAAATTGGAGGGGACGCCACGAACTGAAGCTTTCTTT.

The chain links TRBV28 to TRBJ1-1; possible D gene TRBD1, 6 bases. V was cut by 8 bases and J by 6 bases, with 19 bases left in between. The CDR3 has 14 residues. The germline V gene has CDR1 MDHEN and CDR2 SYDVKM. The CDR3 DNA reads as TGTGCCAGCTCTCTGCCGGCGGGGGCCCCTGAAGCTTTCTTT. This sequence encodes CASSLPAGAPEAFF. The full variable domain, its missing parts supplied by reference TRBV28 and TRBJ1-1, is DVKVTQSSRYLVKRTGEKVFLECVQDMDHENMFWYRQDPGLGLRLIYFSYDVKMKEKGDIPEGYSVSREKKERFSLILESASTNQTSMYLCASSLPAGAPEAFFGQGTRLTVV.

This sequence joins TRBV28 and TRBJ1-1; D perhaps matches TRBD1 (5 bases). V was cut by 6 bases and J by 1 base, with 15 bases left in between. Germline CDR1 reads MDHEN; CDR2 reads SYDVKM. The CDR3 sequence is 15 residues long. The CDR3 DNA is TGTGCCAGCAGGGGGGGGTCAGGGTGGAACACTGAAGCTTTCTTT. It encodes CASRGGSGWNTEAFF.

The chain uses TRBV27 and TRBJ1-1, with D uncertain. The germline V and J ends were trimmed by 6 bases and 0 bases, with 14 bases remaining between them. Germline V lookup: CDR1 MNHEY, CDR2 SMNVEV (reference sequence). The CDR3 consists of 15 residues. CDR3 protein: CASSLVPNMNTEAFF. The CDR3 DNA reads TGTGCCAGCAGCTTGGTACCAAACATGAACACTGAAGCTTTCTTT.

The chain has TRBV5-4 and TRBJ2-2; unclear D gene. CDR3 length equals 11 residues. V shed 1 base and J shed 10 bases, with 5 bases lying between them. Germline assignment: CDR1 SGHNT and CDR2 YYREEE (reference sequence). The CDR3 DNA reads as TGTGCCAGCAGCTTGTGGGTGGAGCTGTTTTTT. Translation gives CASSLWVELFF.

The V and J genes are TRBV28 and TRBJ1-2; 8 bases are shared with TRBD1. CDR3 length: 12 residues. Germline CDR1 MDHEN, CDR2 SYDVKM. Trimming took 6 bases from V and 8 from J; bases not matched to a gene: 5. CDR3 in DNA: TGTGCCAGCAGCACAGGGGGTAGAGGCTACACCTTC. This gives the protein CASSTGGRGYTF.

The chain employs TRBV7-2 and TRBJ2-5; weak D call: TRBD1 (5 bases). The J call is uncertain, as TRBJ2-7 better fits the DNA end. Per germline, CDR1 SGHTA and CDR2 FQGNSA. CDR3 length: 13 amino acids. The CDR3 coding sequence is TGTGCCAGCAGCCCAGGGTCTCCCAACGAGCAGTACTTC. Amino acids: CASSPGSPNEQYF.

This chain connects TRBV20-1 to TRBJ1-1; maybe TRBD1 (6 bases). This CDR3 is 10 amino acids long. The germline V gene has CDR1 DFQATT and CDR2 SNEGSKA (reference sequence). Trimming took 6 bases from V and 11 from J, leaving 13 bases between them. For the CDR3, the DNA is TGCAGTGCCCGAGGGGGGCCCGCTTTCTTT. It codes for CSARGGPAFF.

This chain links TRBV5-1 with TRBJ2-3; 9 bases line up with TRBD2. Trimming at V came to 4 bases and at J to 5 bases, leaving 14 bases not matched to a gene. Germline V gene data show CDR1 as SGHRS and CDR2 as YFSETQ. The CDR3 sequence is 17 residues long. This CDR3 is CASSPRGWLAGRDTQYF. CDR3 bases: TGCGCCAGCAGCCCAAGGGGTTGGCTAGCGGGAAGAGATACGCAGTATTTT.